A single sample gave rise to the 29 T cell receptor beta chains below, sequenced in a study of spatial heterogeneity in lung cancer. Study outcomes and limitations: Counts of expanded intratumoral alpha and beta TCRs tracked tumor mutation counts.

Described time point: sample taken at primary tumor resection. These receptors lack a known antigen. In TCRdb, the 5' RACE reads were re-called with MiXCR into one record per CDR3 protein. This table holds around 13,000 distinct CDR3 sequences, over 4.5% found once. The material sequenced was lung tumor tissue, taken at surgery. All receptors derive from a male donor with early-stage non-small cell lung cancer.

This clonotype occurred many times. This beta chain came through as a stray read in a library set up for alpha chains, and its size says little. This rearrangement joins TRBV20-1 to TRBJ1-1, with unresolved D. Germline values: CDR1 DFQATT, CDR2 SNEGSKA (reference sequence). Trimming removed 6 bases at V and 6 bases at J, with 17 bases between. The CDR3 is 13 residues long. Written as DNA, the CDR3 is TGCAGTGCCCCTGAGGGAATCAGGCCTGAAGCTTTCTTT. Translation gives CSAPEGIRPEAFF.

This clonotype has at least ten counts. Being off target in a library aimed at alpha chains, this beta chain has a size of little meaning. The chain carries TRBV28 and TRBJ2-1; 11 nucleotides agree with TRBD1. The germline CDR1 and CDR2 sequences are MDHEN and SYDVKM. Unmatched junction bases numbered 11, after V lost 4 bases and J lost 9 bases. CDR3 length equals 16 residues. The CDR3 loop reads CASSSHGQGALVEQFF. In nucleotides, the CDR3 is TGTGCCAGCAGTTCCCACGGACAGGGGGCGCTTGTTGAGCAGTTCTTC.

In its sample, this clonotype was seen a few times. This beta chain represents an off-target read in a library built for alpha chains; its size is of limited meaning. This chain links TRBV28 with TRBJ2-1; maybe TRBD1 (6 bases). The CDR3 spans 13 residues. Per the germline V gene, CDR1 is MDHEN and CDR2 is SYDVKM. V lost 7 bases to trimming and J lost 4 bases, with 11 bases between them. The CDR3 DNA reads TGTGCCAGCATGGGGGCCGAGTACAATGAGCAGTTCTTC. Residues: CASMGAEYNEQFF.

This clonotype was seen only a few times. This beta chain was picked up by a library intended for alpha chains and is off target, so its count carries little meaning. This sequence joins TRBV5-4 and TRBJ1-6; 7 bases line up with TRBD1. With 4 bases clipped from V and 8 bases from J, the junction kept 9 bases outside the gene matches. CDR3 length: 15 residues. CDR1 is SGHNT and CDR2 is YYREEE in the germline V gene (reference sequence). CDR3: CASSRQGTTDSPLHF. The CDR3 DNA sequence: TGTGCCAGCAGCCGACAGGGCACGACGGATTCACCCCTCCACTTT.

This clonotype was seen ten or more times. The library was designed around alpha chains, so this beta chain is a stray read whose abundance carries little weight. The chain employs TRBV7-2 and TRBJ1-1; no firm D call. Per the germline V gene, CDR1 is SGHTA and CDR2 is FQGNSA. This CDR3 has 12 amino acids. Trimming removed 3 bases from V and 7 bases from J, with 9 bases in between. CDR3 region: CASSFIDDEAFF. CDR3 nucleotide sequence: TGTGCCAGCAGCTTTATTGACGATGAAGCTTTCTTT.

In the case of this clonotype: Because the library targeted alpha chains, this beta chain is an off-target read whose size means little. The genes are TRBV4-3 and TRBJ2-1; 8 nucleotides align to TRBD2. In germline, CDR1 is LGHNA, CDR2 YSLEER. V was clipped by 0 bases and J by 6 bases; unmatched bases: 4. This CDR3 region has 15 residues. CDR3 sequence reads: CASSQERAGGNEQFF. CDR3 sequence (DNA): TGCGCCAGCAGCCAAGAAAGGGCGGGGGGCAATGAGCAGTTCTTC.

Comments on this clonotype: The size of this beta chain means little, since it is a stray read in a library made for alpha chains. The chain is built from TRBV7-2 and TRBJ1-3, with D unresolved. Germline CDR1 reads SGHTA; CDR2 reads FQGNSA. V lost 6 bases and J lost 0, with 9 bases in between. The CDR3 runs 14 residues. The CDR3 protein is CASRRLSSGNTIYF. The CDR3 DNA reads TGTGCCAGCAGGCGCCTGAGCTCTGGAAACACCATATATTTT.

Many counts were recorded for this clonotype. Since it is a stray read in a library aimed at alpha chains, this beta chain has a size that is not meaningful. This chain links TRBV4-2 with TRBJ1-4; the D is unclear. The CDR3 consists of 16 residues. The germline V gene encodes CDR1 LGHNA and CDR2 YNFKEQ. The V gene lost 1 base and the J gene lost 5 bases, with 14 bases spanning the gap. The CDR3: CASSQAHLEANEKLFF. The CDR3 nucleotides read TGTGCCAGCAGCCAAGCTCATCTAGAAGCAAATGAAAAACTGTTTTTT.

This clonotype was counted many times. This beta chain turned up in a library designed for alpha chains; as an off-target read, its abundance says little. DNA for the CDR3: TGTGCCAGCAGCTTAGGACAGTACTACGAGCAGTACTTC. It codes for CASSLGQYYEQYF. This chain connects TRBV5-4 to TRBJ2-7, with D perhaps matching TRBD1 (6 bases). This CDR3 contains 13 residues. V lost 2 bases to trimming and J lost 3 bases, with 9 bases between them. Germline V gene data show CDR1 as SGHNT and CDR2 as YYREEE (reference sequence).

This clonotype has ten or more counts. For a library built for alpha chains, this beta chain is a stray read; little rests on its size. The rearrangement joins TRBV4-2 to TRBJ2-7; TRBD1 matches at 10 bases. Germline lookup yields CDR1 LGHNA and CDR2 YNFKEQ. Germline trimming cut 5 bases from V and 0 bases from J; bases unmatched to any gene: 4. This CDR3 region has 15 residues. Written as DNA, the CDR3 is TGTGCCAGCAGCTCCCGGGACAGGGGCTCCTACGAGCAGTACTTC. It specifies CASSSRDRGSYEQYF.

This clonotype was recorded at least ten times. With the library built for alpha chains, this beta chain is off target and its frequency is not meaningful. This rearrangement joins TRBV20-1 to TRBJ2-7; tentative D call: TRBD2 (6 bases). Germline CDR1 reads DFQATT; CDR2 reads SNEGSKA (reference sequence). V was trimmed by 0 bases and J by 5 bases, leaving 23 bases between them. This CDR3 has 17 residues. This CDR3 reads CSARDPVRRGPKNEQYF. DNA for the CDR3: TGCAGTGCTAGAGATCCCGTCCGGAGGGGCCCAAAGAACGAGCAGTACTTC.

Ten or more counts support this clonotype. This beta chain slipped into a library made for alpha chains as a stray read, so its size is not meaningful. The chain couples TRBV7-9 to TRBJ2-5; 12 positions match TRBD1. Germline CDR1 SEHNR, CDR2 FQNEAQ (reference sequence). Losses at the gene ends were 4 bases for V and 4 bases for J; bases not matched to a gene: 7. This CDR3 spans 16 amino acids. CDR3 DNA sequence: TGTGCCAGCAGCTCGTACCGGGACAGGGGGCGAGAGACCCAGTACTTC. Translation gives CASSSYRDRGRETQYF.

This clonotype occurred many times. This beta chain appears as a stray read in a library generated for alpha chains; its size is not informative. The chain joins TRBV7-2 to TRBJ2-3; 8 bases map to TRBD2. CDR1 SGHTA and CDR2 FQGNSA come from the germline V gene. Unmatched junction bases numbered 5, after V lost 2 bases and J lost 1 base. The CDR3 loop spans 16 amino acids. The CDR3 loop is CASSLTWRGGTDTQYF. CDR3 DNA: TGTGCCAGCAGCTTAACATGGCGGGGGGGCACAGATACGCAGTATTTT.

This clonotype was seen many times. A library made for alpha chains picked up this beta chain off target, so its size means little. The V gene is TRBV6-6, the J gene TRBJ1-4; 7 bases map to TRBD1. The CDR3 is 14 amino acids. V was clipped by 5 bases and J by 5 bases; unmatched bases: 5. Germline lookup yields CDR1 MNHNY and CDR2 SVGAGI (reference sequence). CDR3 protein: CASSETGTNEKLFF. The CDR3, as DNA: TGTGCCAGCAGTGAGACAGGGACGAATGAAAAACTGTTTTTT.

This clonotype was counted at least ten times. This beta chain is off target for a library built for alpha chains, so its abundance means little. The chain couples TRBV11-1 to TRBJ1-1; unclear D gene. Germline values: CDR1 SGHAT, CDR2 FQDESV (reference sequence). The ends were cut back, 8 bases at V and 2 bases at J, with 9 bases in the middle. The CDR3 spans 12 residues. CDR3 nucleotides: TGTGCCAGCCGAGGAGGAAACACTGAAGCTTTCTTT. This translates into CASRGGNTEAFF.

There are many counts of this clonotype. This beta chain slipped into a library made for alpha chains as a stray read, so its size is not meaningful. The CDR3 here is CSARGLAGGSQYF. CDR3 coding DNA: TGCAGTGCCAGGGGGCTAGCGGGGGGCTCGCAGTATTTT. The chain combines TRBV20-1 with TRBJ2-3, with 11 bases aligning to TRBD2. V shed 6 bases, J shed 10 bases, and the junction held 9 bases outside the gene matches. Germline V CDR1 and CDR2: DFQATT, SNEGSKA (reference sequence). The CDR3 runs to 13 residues.

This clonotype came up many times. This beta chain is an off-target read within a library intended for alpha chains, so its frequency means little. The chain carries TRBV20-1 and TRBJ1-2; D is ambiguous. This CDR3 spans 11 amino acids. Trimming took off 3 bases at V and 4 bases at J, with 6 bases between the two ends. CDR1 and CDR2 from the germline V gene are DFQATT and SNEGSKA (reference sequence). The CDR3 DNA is TGCAGTGCTAGGATAACCTATGGCTACACCTTC. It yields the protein CSARITYGYTF.

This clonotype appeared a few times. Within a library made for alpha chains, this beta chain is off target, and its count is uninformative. CDR3 sequence (DNA): TGTGCCAGCAGCCTTTCGACCCCAGATACGCAGTATTTT. Its translation is CASSLSTPDTQYF. This rearrangement joins TRBV11-3 to TRBJ2-3; D remains ambiguous. V gave up 5 bases and J gave up 4 bases, with 10 bases separating them. Germline CDR1 SGHNT, CDR2 YENEEA. CDR3 length equals 13 residues.

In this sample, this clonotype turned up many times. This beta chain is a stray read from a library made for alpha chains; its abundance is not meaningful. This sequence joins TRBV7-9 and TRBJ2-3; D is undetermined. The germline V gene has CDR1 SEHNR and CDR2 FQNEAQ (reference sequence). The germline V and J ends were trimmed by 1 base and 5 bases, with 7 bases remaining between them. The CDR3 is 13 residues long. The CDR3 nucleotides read TGTGCCAGCAGCTTAGATCTGGGAGATACGCAGTATTTT. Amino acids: CASSLDLGDTQYF.

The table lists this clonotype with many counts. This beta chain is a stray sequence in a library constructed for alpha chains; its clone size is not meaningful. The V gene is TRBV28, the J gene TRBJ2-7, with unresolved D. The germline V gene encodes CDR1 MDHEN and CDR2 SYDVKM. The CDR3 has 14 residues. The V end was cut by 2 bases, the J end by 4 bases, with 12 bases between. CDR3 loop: CASSLRRGDYEQYF. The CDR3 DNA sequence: TGTGCCAGCAGTTTAAGGAGAGGTGATTACGAGCAGTACTTC.

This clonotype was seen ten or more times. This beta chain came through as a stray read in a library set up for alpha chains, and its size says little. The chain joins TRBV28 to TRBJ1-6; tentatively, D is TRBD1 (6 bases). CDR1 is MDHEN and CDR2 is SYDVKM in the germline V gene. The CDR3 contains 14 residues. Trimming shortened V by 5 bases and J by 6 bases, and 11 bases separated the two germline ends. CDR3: CASSPGQFNSPLHF. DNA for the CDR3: TGTGCCAGCAGTCCCGGACAGTTTAATTCACCCCTCCACTTT.

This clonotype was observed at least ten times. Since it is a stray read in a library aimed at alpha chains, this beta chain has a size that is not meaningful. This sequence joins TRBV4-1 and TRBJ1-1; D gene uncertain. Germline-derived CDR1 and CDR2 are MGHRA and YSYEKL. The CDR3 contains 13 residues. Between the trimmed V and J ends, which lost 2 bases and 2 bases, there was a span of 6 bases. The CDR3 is CASSQFENTEAFF. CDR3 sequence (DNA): TGCGCCAGCAGCCAATTTGAAAACACTGAAGCTTTCTTT.

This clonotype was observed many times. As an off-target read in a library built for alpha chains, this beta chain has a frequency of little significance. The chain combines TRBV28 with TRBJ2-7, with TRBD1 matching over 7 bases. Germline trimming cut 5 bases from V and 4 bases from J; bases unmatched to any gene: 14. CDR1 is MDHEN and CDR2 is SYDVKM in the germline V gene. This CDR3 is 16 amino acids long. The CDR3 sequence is CASSPTGAAILYEQYF. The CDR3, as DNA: TGTGCCAGCAGTCCCACAGGGGCAGCAATCTTATACGAGCAGTACTTC.

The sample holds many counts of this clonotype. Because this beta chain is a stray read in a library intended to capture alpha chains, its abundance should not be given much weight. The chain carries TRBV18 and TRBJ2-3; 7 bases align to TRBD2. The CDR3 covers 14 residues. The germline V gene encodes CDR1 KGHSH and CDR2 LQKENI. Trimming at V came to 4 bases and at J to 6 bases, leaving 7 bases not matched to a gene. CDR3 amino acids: CASSLPFGGDTQYF. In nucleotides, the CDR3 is TGTGCCAGCTCACTACCCTTCGGGGGGGATACGCAGTATTTT.

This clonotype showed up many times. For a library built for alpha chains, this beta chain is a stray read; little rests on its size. CDR3 residues: CASSPRGRHTGELFF. CDR3 in DNA: TGTGCCAGCAGCCCGAGGGGCCGGCACACCGGGGAGCTGTTTTTT. This chain links TRBV21-1 with TRBJ2-2; the table assigns TRBD1, which was not confirmed against the DNA. TRBV21-1 is noted as a pseudogene. The CDR3 length is 15 residues.

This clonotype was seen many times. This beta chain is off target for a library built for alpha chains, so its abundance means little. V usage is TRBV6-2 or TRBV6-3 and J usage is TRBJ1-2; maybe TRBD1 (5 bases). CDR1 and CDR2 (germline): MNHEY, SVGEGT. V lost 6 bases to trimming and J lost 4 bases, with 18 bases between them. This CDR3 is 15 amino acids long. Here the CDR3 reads CASRKGILQGYGYTF. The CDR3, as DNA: TGTGCCAGCAGGAAGGGAATCCTGCAGGGCTATGGCTACACCTTC.

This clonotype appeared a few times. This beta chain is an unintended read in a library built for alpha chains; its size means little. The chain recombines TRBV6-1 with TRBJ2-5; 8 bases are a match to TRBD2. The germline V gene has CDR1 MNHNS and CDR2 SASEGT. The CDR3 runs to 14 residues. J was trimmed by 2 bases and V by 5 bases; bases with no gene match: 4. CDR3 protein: CASSISGGQETQYF. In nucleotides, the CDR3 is TGTGCCAGCAGTATAAGCGGGGGACAAGAGACCCAGTACTTC.

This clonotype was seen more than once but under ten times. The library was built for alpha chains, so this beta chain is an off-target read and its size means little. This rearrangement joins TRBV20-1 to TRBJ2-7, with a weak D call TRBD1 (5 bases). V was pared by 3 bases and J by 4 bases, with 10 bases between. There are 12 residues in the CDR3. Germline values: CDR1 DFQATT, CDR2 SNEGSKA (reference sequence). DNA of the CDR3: TGCAGTGCTAGCGTAAGGGGTTACGAGCAGTACTTC. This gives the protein CSASVRGYEQYF.

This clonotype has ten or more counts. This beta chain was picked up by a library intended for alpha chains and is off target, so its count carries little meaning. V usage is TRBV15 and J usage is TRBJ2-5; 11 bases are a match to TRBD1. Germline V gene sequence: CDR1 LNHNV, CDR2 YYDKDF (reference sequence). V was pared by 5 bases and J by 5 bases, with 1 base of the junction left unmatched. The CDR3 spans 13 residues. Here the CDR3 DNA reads TGTGCCACCAGCGGGGACAGGGGGGAGACCCAGTACTTC. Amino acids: CATSGDRGETQYF. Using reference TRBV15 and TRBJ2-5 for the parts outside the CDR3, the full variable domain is DAMVIQNPRYQVTQFGKPVTLSCSQTLNHNVMYWYQQKSSQAPKLLFHYYDKDFNNEADTPDNFQSRRPNTSFCFLDIRSPGLGDTAMYLCATSGDRGETQYFGPGTRLLVL.